The clone carrying this T cell receptor (beta chain) was observed once. The sample holds other DNA sequences that translate to the same CDR3. The PCR employed 60 Vbeta primers together with 13 Jbeta primers. Libraries were prepared by immunoSEQ multiplex PCR; TCRdb keeps only in-frame clonotypes and omits some of them. Counted here are about 120,000 clones, around 85% occurring once; the ten biggest clones make up more than 3%. This specimen comes from a study of cytomegalovirus exposure and HLA in healthy donors. From germline, CDR1 is SGHNT and CDR2 YYREEE (reference sequence). Trimming stripped 6 bases from V and 5 bases from J, with 14 bases between. The CDR3 contains 13 residues.

This rearrangement joins TRBV5-4 to TRBJ2-5; D possibly corresponds to TRBD2 (6 bases). Source material: PBMCs. This receptor was identified in a man between 18 and 35 years old in good health and CMV-seropositive. The CDR3 here is CASTRGSGETQYF. As DNA, the CDR3 is TGTGCCAGCACCCGTGGAAGCGGGGAGACCCAGTACTTC.